This T cell receptor beta chain was recovered during a study of control samples from healthy donors and cancer patients. Profiled with immunoSEQ multiplex PCR; TCRdb holds only in-frame clones, not every one. The table lists roughly 160,000 clones, roughly 95% of them singletons. This TCR derives from a woman aged 25 to 39 in good health. Sample: blood.

CDR3 in DNA: TGTGCCAGCAGCGTAGGACAGAAGAATTCACCCCTCCACTTT. Translated, it gives CASSVGQKNSPLHF. The V gene is TRBV9, the J gene TRBJ1-6, with a tentative D call TRBD1 (5 bases). The CDR3 sequence is 14 residues long. Germline V gene lookup returns CDR1 SGDLS and CDR2 YYNGEE. Deletions cut 0 bases from V and 7 bases from J, with 8 bases between.